These 22 T cell receptor beta chains originate from one sample sequenced in a study of shared clonotypes between healthy human individuals. TCRdb's table, derived via immunoSEQ multiplex PCR, lists solely in-frame clones and lacks some. The sample holds 2.5 million or so clones, around 90% seen once. The material sequenced was naive CD4+ T cells sorted from blood. The subset here: CD45RA+ positively selected. Receptors originate from a man younger than 35 in good health.

CDR3 coding DNA: TGCGCCAGCAGTGAGCCCGGGGGGAATTACGAGCAGTACTTC. Its protein is CASSEPGGNYEQYF. The J gene is TRBJ2-5, the V gene TRBV10-2; 7 nucleotides match TRBD2. The last part of the DNA fits TRBJ2-7 better; the J call may be wrong. Germline V CDR1 and CDR2: WSHSY, SAAADI. The CDR3 covers 14 residues.

The chain joins TRBV19 to TRBJ1-1; 7 nucleotides align to TRBD1. With 4 bases clipped from V and 1 base from J, the junction kept 3 bases outside the gene matches. CDR3 length: 14 amino acids. Germline loops: CDR1 LNHDA, CDR2 SQIVND (reference sequence). The CDR3 reads CASSRGQKNTEAFF. The CDR3 DNA follows: TGTGCCAGTAGTAGGGGACAGAAGAACACTGAAGCTTTCTTT.

In the case of this clone: The sample has other DNA sequences that encode this CDR3 too. The CDR3 sequence is CASSLELAGVYEQYF. Written as DNA, the CDR3 is TGTGCCAGCAGCTTAGAACTAGCGGGAGTCTACGAGCAGTACTTC. The gene calls are TRBV11-2 and TRBJ2-7; 11 nucleotides line up with TRBD2. The V and J ends lost 0 bases and 3 bases, in that order; junction bases with no gene match: 1. This CDR3 is 15 amino acids long. Looked up from germline, CDR1 is SGHAT and CDR2 is FQNNGV.

V is TRBV18 and J is TRBJ1-4, with D hard to call. This CDR3 is built from 14 residues. Germline lookup yields CDR1 KGHSH and CDR2 LQKENI. Trimming left V 2 bases short and J 10 bases short, with 14 bases between. CDR3 sequence reads: CASSPGERVRKLFF. The DNA of the CDR3 is TGTGCCAGCTCACCAGGGGAACGAGTTCGAAAACTGTTTTTT.

The rearrangement uses TRBV30 and TRBJ1-2, with D tentatively TRBD1 (5 bases). Germline loops: CDR1 GTSNPN, CDR2 SVGIG (reference sequence). This CDR3 contains 12 residues. The V and J ends lost 2 bases and 8 bases respectively, with 12 bases between them. This CDR3 is CAWSLGGVGYTF. CDR3 DNA: TGTGCCTGGAGTCTAGGAGGGGTAGGCTACACCTTC.

The genes are TRBV7-2 and TRBJ1-2, with 9 bases lining up with TRBD1. The CDR3 covers 15 residues. V lost 3 bases to trimming and J lost 8 bases; unmatched junction nucleotides: 10. Germline values: CDR1 SGHTA, CDR2 FQGNSA. The CDR3 region has the DNA TGTGCCAGCAGCTTTATCGGGACAGGGTGGTCGGGCTACACCTTC. It yields the protein CASSFIGTGWSGYTF.

This chain connects TRBV27 to TRBJ1-4; 7 bases agree with TRBD1. Losses at the gene ends were 4 bases for V and 7 bases for J; bases not matched to a gene: 6. CDR3 length: 14 amino acids. Per germline, CDR1 MNHEY and CDR2 SMNVEV (reference sequence). This CDR3 reads CASSYRQGREKLFF. The CDR3 DNA follows: TGTGCCAGCAGTTACCGACAGGGTCGTGAAAAACTGTTTTTT.

J is TRBJ1-4 and V is TRBV7-9, with 9 bases lining up with TRBD1. This CDR3 region has 18 residues. V trimming: 5 bases; J trimming: 7 bases; junction bases outside the gene matches: 17. CDR1 SEHNR and CDR2 FQNEAQ come from the germline V gene (reference sequence). CDR3 in amino acids: CASSPQRTGVLGSEKLFF. The CDR3 DNA is TGTGCCAGCAGCCCACAAAGGACAGGGGTTTTGGGTAGTGAAAAACTGTTTTTT.

V is TRBV19 and J is TRBJ2-5, with D possibly TRBD1 on 6 matching bases. Germline-derived CDR1 and CDR2 are LNHDA and SQIVND (reference sequence). The CDR3 extends over 13 amino acids. The V gene lost 4 bases and the J gene lost 2 bases, with 8 bases spanning the gap. CDR3 in amino acids: CASSTGQQETQYF. As DNA, the CDR3 is TGTGCCAGTAGTACTGGACAGCAAGAGACCCAGTACTTC.

This chain connects TRBV6-6 to TRBJ2-7, with 8 bases that match TRBD1. This CDR3 contains 12 residues. CDR1 and CDR2 (germline): MNHNY, SVGAGI (reference sequence). Trimming took 7 bases from V and 2 from J; bases not matched to a gene: 1. CDR3 sequence reads: CASKTGAYEQYF. The CDR3 DNA reads as TGTGCCAGCAAGACAGGGGCCTACGAGCAGTACTTC.

The chain joins TRBV29-1 to TRBJ2-2, with 7 bases that match TRBD2. CDR1 and CDR2 (germline): SQVTM, ANQGSEA. This CDR3 region has 14 residues. The V gene end was trimmed by 6 bases and the J gene end by 4 bases; junction bases not matched to a gene: 8. In DNA, the CDR3 is TGCAGCGTGAGAAGGACTAGTTCCACCGGGGAGCTGTTTTTT. This gives the protein CSVRRTSSTGELFF.

The chain has TRBV7-9 and TRBJ2-7; D is unresolved. The CDR3 totals 13 residues. V lost 1 base and J lost 5, with 9 bases in between. The germline gives CDR1 SEHNR, CDR2 FQNEAQ (reference sequence). Here the CDR3 reads CASSLELIHEQYF. CDR3 sequence (DNA): TGTGCCAGCAGCTTAGAATTGATCCACGAGCAGTACTTC.

The chain joins TRBV4-3 to TRBJ2-5, with 10 bases fitting TRBD2. CDR1 is LGHNA, CDR2 YSLEER, per germline. The CDR3 length is 17 residues. V dropped 3 bases and J dropped 7; count of bases not matched to a gene: 14. The CDR3 loop reads CASSQRGASGGVGTQYF. The CDR3 nucleotides read TGCGCCAGCAGCCAGCGCGGGGCTAGCGGGGGAGTGGGGACCCAGTACTTC.

The rearrangement uses TRBV6-5 and TRBJ2-7, with D perhaps matching TRBD2 (6 bases). This CDR3 is built from 15 residues. Looked up from germline, CDR1 is MNHEY and CDR2 is SVGAGI. V gave up 2 bases and J gave up 6 bases, with 17 bases separating them. CDR3: CASSYVTGVIPEQYF. The CDR3 DNA reads as TGTGCCAGCAGTTACGTTACGGGGGTGATCCCCGAGCAGTACTTC.

The chain links TRBV6-1 to TRBJ2-1; 7 nucleotides align to TRBD1. V trimming: 3 bases; J trimming: 12 bases; junction bases outside the gene matches: 8. Germline loops: CDR1 MNHNS, CDR2 SASEGT. This CDR3 spans 13 amino acids. The CDR3 region is CASSEGQTRRQFF. The DNA for the CDR3 is TGTGCCAGCAGTGAGGGACAGACCCGGAGGCAGTTCTTC.

The V call is TRBV7-2, the J call TRBJ2-5; D ambiguous. V lost 2 bases, J lost 4 bases, and 14 bases lay in between. The V gene's germline CDR1 is SGHTA and CDR2 FQGNSA. The CDR3 consists of 15 residues. This chain's CDR3 is CASSLFGQIGETQYF. CDR3 sequence (DNA): TGTGCCAGCAGCTTATTCGGTCAGATTGGAGAGACCCAGTACTTC.

The rearrangement links TRBV18 to TRBJ2-7; 7 nucleotides line up with TRBD2. The CDR3 runs 15 residues. After removal of 3 bases from V and 2 bases from J, the junction contained 7 bases not matched to a gene. In germline, CDR1 is KGHSH, CDR2 LQKENI. CDR3 bases: TGTGCCAGCTCACCCGTCCAAGGGAGGGCCTACGAGCAGTACTTC. It yields the protein CASSPVQGRAYEQYF.

The V call is TRBV5-1, the J call TRBJ2-1; 12 bases match TRBD2. The CDR3 runs 15 residues. Germline CDR1 is SGHRS and CDR2 is YFSETQ. J gave up 8 bases and V 1 base, and 4 bases lay outside the gene matches. The chain's CDR3 is CASSLTSGGPYEQFF. CDR3 sequence (DNA): TGCGCCAGCAGCTTGACTAGCGGGGGGCCTTATGAGCAGTTCTTC.

The V call is TRBV18, the J call TRBJ2-3; possible D gene TRBD2, 5 bases. Trimming took 2 bases from V and 4 from J, leaving 10 bases between them. Germline V gene data show CDR1 as KGHSH and CDR2 as LQKENI. CDR3 size: 14 residues. The CDR3 DNA is TGTGCCAGCTCACCATCGGCGGGCTCAGATACGCAGTATTTT. The encoded protein is CASSPSAGSDTQYF.

The chain links TRBV5-1 to TRBJ2-2, with D uncertain. CDR1 and CDR2 (germline): SGHRS, YFSETQ. The CDR3 consists of 15 residues. Trimming cost V 0 bases and J 5 bases, with 11 bases left between them. CDR3 residues: CASSLEVLETGELFF. In DNA, the CDR3 is TGCGCCAGCAGCTTGGAGGTACTCGAGACCGGGGAGCTGTTTTTT.

The V call is TRBV6-5, the J call TRBJ1-6; possible D gene TRBD1, 6 bases. CDR1 and CDR2 (germline): MNHEY, SVGAGI. Trimming stripped 8 bases from V and 7 bases from J, with 15 bases between. The CDR3 runs to 14 residues. In nucleotides, the CDR3 is TGTGCCAGCTCCAAACAGGGTGACAATTCACCCCTCCACTTT. Residues: CASSKQGDNSPLHF.

The chain recombines TRBV6-1 with TRBJ2-7; a possible D gene is TRBD1 (6 bases). Per the germline V gene, CDR1 is MNHNS and CDR2 is SASEGT. The CDR3 length is 16 residues. V shed 3 bases and J shed 2 bases, with 17 bases lying between them. CDR3 region: CASSEGDTTAPYEQYF. The CDR3 nucleotides read TGTGCCAGCAGTGAGGGGGACACTACGGCCCCCTACGAGCAGTACTTC.